The 15 T cell receptor beta chains listed next were all sequenced from one sample in a study of blood T cells in healthy people across ages (dated by TCRdb to the mid-2010s). Libraries came from 5' RACE. The sequencing machine was an Illumina HiSeq 2500. The second PCR ran for roughly 7 to 12 cycles and used a J-beta primer mix along with a sample-barcoded 5' primer. TCRdb reanalyzed the raw reads on its own, using fastp at Q25 for trimming and MiXCR for clone calling, and kept in-frame beta chains. Under each unique CDR3 protein, matching rows form one entry showing the most common genes and DNA. The sample data list about 830,000 distinct CDR3 sequences, and 58% of these were observed just once. About 20% of the sample rests with the top ten. The source material was blood. The receptor source for this set is a man aged 25 to 45 in good health.

This chain connects TRBV5-1 to TRBJ2-7; weak D call: TRBD1 (6 bases). In germline, CDR1 is SGHRS, CDR2 YFSETQ. CDR3 length: 16 amino acids. The V gene lost 3 bases and the J gene lost 3 bases, with 19 bases spanning the gap. Here the CDR3 reads CASSSQGRPPHYEQYF. The CDR3 DNA reads TGCGCCAGCAGCTCACAGGGAAGACCCCCCCACTACGAGCAGTACTTC.

This chain uses TRBV28 with TRBJ1-2; maybe TRBD1 (6 bases). V lost 3 bases and J lost 6, with 11 bases in between. The CDR3 spans 13 residues. Per germline, CDR1 MDHEN and CDR2 SYDVKM. CDR3 in amino acids: CASSLWGLDGYTF. The CDR3 DNA is TGTGCCAGCAGTTTGTGGGGGCTGGATGGCTACACCTTC.

This chain joins TRBV27 and TRBJ1-2; 8 nucleotides agree with TRBD1. CDR3 size: 16 residues. Germline CDR1 reads MNHEY; CDR2 reads SMNVEV (reference sequence). The junction had 13 bases not matched to a gene; V was cut back by 2 bases and J by 8 bases. Here the CDR3 DNA reads TGTGCCAGCAGTTTAGGGCTACAGTCAGGGGGCGGAGGCTACACCTTC. This translates into CASSLGLQSGGGGYTF.

The CDR3 DNA reads as TGCAGTGCTAACTCGCGGACCGGTACAGATACGCAGTATTTT. It translates to CSANSRTGTDTQYF. This chain links TRBV20-1 with TRBJ2-3; D unclear. Trimming took 4 bases from V and 3 from J, leaving 14 bases between them. In germline, CDR1 is DFQATT, CDR2 SNEGSKA (reference sequence). The CDR3 has 14 amino acids.

The J gene is TRBJ2-1, the V gene TRBV30; D gene ambiguous. V shed 3 bases and J shed 6 bases, with 9 bases lying between them. Germline CDR1 and CDR2: GTSNPN and SVGIG (reference sequence). The CDR3 covers 12 residues. Here the CDR3 reads CAWSLNSNEQFF. The CDR3 nucleotides are TGTGCCTGGAGCCTAAATAGCAATGAGCAGTTCTTC.

Only a few counts were recorded for this clonotype. CDR3 in DNA: TGCAGCGTTCGAGCGGGAGCTGGGGCCAACGTCCTGACTTTC. Its protein is CSVRAGAGANVLTF. This sequence joins TRBV29-1 and TRBJ2-6; 8 bases match TRBD2. V lost 5 bases and J lost 2; bases outside the gene matches: 2. Germline loops: CDR1 SQVTM, CDR2 ANQGSEA. The CDR3 runs to 14 residues.

The J gene is TRBJ2-4, the V gene TRBV7-2; possible D gene TRBD1, 6 bases. The tail of the sequence fits TRBJ2-7 better, so the J call may be wrong. The CDR3 extends over 16 amino acids. The germline gives CDR1 SGHTA, CDR2 FQGNSA. This chain's CDR3 is CASSLLGQTSLDEQYF. DNA for the CDR3: TGTGCCAGCAGCTTACTGGGACAAACTAGTTTAGACGAGCAGTACTTC.

The genes are TRBV7-2 and TRBJ1-6; the D is unclear. The V end was cut by 5 bases, the J end by 5 bases, with 13 bases between. Germline V gene sequence: CDR1 SGHTA, CDR2 FQGNSA. This CDR3 contains 15 residues. CDR3 nucleotide sequence: TGTGCCAGCAGCCAGCGCGCGGGCAATAATTCACCCCTCCACTTT. Translation gives CASSQRAGNNSPLHF.

The CDR3, as DNA: TGTGCCAGCAGTTTGTTTGGTAGCGGGACCTCCTACGAGCAGTACTTC. Amino acid sequence: CASSLFGSGTSYEQYF. The chain couples TRBV28 to TRBJ2-7, with 8 bases aligning to TRBD2. The germline V gene has CDR1 MDHEN and CDR2 SYDVKM. The V and J ends lost 3 bases and 0 bases, in that order; junction bases with no gene match: 7. This CDR3 comprises 16 residues.

V is TRBV12-3 or TRBV12-4 and J is TRBJ2-1; D not certain. The CDR3 runs to 12 residues. Trimming stripped 3 bases from V and 5 bases from J, with 5 bases between. CDR3 protein: CASSFWNNEQFF. CDR3 in DNA: TGTGCCAGCAGTTTTTGGAACAATGAGCAGTTCTTC.

The chain recombines TRBV4-3 with TRBJ1-1; 7 bases line up with TRBD1. Per the germline V gene, CDR1 is LGHNA and CDR2 is YSLEER. The CDR3 loop spans 18 amino acids. The ends lost 1 base at V and 1 base at J; junction bases unmatched: 12. This CDR3 is CASSQVGGTADPNTEAFF. CDR3 DNA: TGCGCCAGCAGCCAAGTTGGTGGGACAGCGGATCCGAACACTGAAGCTTTCTTT.

This CDR3 is CASSSAESGEQYF. The CDR3 DNA is TGTGCCAGCAGCTCCGCCGAATCGGGGGAGCAGTACTTC. This chain links TRBV7-3 with TRBJ2-5; D is perhaps TRBD2 (6 bases). This CDR3 has 13 amino acids. V lost 4 bases, J lost 11 bases, and 17 bases lay in between. Germline V gene lookup returns CDR1 SGHTA and CDR2 FQGTGA.

The V gene is TRBV18, the J gene TRBJ1-2; D remains ambiguous. Germline V gene data show CDR1 as KGHSH and CDR2 as LQKENI. The CDR3 runs 14 residues. Trimming took 1 base from V and 5 from J, leaving 11 bases between them. CDR3 amino acids: CASSPQGNRYGYTF. CDR3 nucleotides: TGTGCCAGCTCACCACAAGGGAATCGGTATGGCTACACCTTC.

Remarks on this clonotype: Its ends do not fully match the called genes, so a read error is possible. The rearrangement joins TRBV29-1 to TRBJ1-1; D gene uncertain. The CDR3 totals 12 residues. CDR1 and CDR2 (germline): SQVTM, ANQGSEA. CDR3 in DNA: TGCAACGTTCTAGTCGAGAGGAGGAAAGCTTTCTTT. Translating it yields CNVLVERRKAFF.

The chain joins TRBV20-1 to TRBJ2-7, with 7 bases that match TRBD1. Unmatched junction bases numbered 18, after V lost 4 bases and J lost 12 bases. CDR1 and CDR2 (germline): DFQATT, SNEGSKA (reference sequence). The CDR3 loop spans 14 amino acids. The CDR3 sequence: CSAISLGQRRVVYF. The CDR3 DNA reads as TGCAGTGCTATTTCTTTGGGACAGCGAAGGGTTGTGTACTTC.